These 2 T cell receptor beta chains were sequenced from one sample in a study of beta chain features in type 1 diabetes. Expressed TCRB transcripts were sequenced because the isolated RNA had all been reverse transcribed beforehand. The protocol was immunoSEQ multiplex PCR, while the TCRdb copy is restricted to in-frame clones and leaves out a portion. The sample lists about 42,000 clones, 50% occurring once. Sample: stem cell memory CD4+ T cells from blood. The receptors derive from a woman in her twenties or thirties in good health.

The rearrangement uses TRBV7-8 and TRBJ2-7; the match to TRBD1 covers 11 bases. This CDR3 is built from 15 residues. J was trimmed by 2 bases and V by 5 bases; bases with no gene match: 5. From germline, CDR1 is SGHVS and CDR2 FQNEAQ. The CDR3 loop is CASSPDRGPTYEQYF. For the CDR3, the DNA is TGTGCCAGCAGCCCGGACAGGGGGCCCACCTACGAGCAGTACTTC. The entire variable domain, with the rest obtained from reference TRBV7-8 and TRBJ2-7, is as follows: GAGVSQSPRYKVAKRGQDVALRCDPISGHVSLFWYQQALGQGPEFLTYFQNEAQLDKSGLPSDRFFAERPEGSVSTLKIQRTQQEDSAVYLCASSPDRGPTYEQYFGPGTRLTVT.

The chain recombines TRBV7-9 with TRBJ2-2; the D is unclear. CDR1 and CDR2 (germline): SEHNR, FQNEAQ (reference sequence). Trimming left V 4 bases short and J 6 bases short, with 12 bases between. This CDR3 is built from 14 residues. CDR3 sequence (DNA): TGTGCCAGCAGCTCCGCCGCACGCGCCGGGGAGCTGTTTTTT. Amino acids: CASSSAARAGELFF.